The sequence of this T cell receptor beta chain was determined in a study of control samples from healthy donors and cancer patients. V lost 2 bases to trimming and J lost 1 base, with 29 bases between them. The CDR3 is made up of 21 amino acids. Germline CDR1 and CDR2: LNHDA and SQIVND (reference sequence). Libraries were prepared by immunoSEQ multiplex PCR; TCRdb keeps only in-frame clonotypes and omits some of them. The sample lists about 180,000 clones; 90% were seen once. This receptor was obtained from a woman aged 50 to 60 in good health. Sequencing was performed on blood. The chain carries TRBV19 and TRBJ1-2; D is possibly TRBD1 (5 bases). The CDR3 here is CASSISHLGRVLQLRNYGYTF. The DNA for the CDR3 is TGTGCCAGTAGTATAAGCCATTTGGGCAGGGTTTTACAACTACGTAACTATGGCTACACCTTC.